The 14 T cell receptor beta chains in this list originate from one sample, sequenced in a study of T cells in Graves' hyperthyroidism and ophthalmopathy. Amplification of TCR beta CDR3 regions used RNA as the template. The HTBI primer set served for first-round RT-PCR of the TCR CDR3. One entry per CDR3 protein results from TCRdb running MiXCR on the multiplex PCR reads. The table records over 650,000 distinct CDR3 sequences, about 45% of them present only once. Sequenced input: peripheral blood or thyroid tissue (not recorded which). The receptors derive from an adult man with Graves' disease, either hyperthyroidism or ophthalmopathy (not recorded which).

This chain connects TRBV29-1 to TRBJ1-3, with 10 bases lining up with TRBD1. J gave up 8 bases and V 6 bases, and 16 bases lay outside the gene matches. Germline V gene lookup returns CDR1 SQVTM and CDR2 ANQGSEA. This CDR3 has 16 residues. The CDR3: CSVDRDRGRYGYTIYF. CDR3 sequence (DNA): TGCAGCGTCGACCGGGACAGGGGTCGGTATGGCTACACCATATATTTT.

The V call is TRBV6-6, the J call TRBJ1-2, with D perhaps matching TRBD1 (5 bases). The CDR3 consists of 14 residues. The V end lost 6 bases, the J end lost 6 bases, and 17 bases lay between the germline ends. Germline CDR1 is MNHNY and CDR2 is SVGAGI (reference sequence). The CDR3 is CASRWDGGLDGYTF. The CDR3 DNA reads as TGTGCCAGCAGGTGGGACGGCGGTTTGGATGGCTACACCTTC.

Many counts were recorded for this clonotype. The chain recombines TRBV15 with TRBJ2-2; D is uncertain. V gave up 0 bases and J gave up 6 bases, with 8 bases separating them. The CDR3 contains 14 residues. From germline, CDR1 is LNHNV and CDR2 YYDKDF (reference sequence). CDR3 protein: CATSRDRGSGELFF. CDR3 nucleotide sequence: TGTGCCACCAGCAGAGATCGAGGATCCGGGGAGCTGTTTTTT.

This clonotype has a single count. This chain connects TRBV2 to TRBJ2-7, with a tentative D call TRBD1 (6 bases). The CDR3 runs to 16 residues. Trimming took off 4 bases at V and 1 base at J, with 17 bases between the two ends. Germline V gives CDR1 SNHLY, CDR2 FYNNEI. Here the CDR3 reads CASSGNTGWESYEQYF. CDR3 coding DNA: TGTGCCAGCAGTGGAAACACAGGGTGGGAATCCTACGAGCAGTACTTC. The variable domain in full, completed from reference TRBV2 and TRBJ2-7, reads EPEVTQTPSHQVTQMGQEVILRCVPISNHLYFYWYRQILGQKVEFLVSFYNNEISEKSEIFDDQFSVERPDGSNFTLKIRSTKLEDSAMYFCASSGNTGWESYEQYFGPGTRLTVT.

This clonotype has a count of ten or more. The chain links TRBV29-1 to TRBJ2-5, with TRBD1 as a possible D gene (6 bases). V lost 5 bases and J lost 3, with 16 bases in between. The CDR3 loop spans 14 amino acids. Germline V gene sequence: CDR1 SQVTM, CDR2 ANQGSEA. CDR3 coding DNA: TGCAGCGTTTGCAGGGGACGGCTAAAAGAGACCCAGTACTTC. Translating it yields CSVCRGRLKETQYF. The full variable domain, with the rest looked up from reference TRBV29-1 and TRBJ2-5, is SAVISQKPSRDICQRGTSLTIQCQVDSQVTMMFWYRQQPGQSLTLIATANQGSEATYESGFVIDKFPISRPNLTFSTLTVSNMSPEDSSIYLCSVCRGRLKETQYFGPGTRLLVL.

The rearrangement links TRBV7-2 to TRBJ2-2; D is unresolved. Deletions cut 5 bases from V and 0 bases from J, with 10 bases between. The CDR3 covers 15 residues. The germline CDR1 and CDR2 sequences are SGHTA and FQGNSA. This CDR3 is CASSPDGANTGELFF. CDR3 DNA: TGTGCCAGCAGCCCCGACGGAGCGAACACCGGGGAGCTGTTTTTT. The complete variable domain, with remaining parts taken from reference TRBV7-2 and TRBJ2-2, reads GAGVSQSPSNKVTEKGKDVELRCDPISGHTALYWYRQSLGQGLEFLIYFQGNSAPDKSGLPSDRFSAERTGGSVSTLTIQRTQQEDSAVYLCASSPDGANTGELFFGEGSRLTVL.

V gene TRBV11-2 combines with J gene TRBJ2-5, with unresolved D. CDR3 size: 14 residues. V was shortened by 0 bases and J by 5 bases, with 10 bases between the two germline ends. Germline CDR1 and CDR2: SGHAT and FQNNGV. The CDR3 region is CASSLELARETQYF. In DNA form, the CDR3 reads TGTGCCAGCAGCTTAGAATTAGCCCGGGAGACCCAGTACTTC.

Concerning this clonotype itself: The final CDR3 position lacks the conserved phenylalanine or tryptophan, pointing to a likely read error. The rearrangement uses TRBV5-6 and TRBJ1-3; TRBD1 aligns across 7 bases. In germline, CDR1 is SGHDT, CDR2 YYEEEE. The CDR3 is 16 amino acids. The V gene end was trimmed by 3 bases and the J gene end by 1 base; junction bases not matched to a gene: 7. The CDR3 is CASSSGTARSGNTIYS. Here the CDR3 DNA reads TGTGCCAGCAGCTCTGGGACAGCTCGATCTGGAAACACCATATATTCT.

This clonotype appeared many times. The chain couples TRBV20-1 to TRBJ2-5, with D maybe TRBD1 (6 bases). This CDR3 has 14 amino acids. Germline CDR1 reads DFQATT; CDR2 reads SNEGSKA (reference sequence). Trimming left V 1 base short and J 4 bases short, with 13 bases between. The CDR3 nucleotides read TGCAGTGCTAGAGGTGGGGGCACAGGAGAGACCCAGTACTTC. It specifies CSARGGGTGETQYF.

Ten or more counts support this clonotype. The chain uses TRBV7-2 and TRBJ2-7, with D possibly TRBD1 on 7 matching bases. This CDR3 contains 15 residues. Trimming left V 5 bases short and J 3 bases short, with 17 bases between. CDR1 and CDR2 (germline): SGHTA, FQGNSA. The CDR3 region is CASSPPGQGGYEQYF. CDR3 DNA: TGTGCCAGCAGCCCCCCGGGGCAGGGGGGCTACGAGCAGTACTTC. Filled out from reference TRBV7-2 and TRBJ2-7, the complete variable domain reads GAGVSQSPSNKVTEKGKDVELRCDPISGHTALYWYRQSLGQGLEFLIYFQGNSAPDKSGLPSDRFSAERTGGSVSTLTIQRTQQEDSAVYLCASSPPGQGGYEQYFGPGTRLTVT.

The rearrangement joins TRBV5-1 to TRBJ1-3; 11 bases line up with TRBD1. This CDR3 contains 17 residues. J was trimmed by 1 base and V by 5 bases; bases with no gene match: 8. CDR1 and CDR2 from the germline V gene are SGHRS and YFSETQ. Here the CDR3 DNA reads TGCGCCAGCAGTTTAATCGGACAGGGGGCGTCTGGAAACACCATATATTTT. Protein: CASSLIGQGASGNTIYF.

Written as DNA, the CDR3 is TGTGCCAGCAGCTTAGGCCCGGACAGGGGAGGCAATGAAAAACTGTTTTTT. Its translation is CASSLGPDRGGNEKLFF. The chain is built from TRBV7-9 and TRBJ1-4, with 9 nucleotides matching TRBD1. This CDR3 spans 17 amino acids. Per the germline V gene, CDR1 is SEHNR and CDR2 is FQNEAQ (reference sequence). V was clipped by 1 base and J by 5 bases; unmatched bases: 8.

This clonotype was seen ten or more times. DNA for the CDR3: TGTGCCAGCAGCGACGCCGGGGCGGGTGAAAAACTGTTTTTT. Translated, it gives CASSDAGAGEKLFF. The chain joins TRBV7-9 to TRBJ1-4, with TRBD1 as a possible D gene (5 bases). Trimming removed 5 bases at V and 7 bases at J, with 14 bases between. The CDR3 loop spans 14 amino acids. The germline V gene has CDR1 SEHNR and CDR2 FQNEAQ (reference sequence).

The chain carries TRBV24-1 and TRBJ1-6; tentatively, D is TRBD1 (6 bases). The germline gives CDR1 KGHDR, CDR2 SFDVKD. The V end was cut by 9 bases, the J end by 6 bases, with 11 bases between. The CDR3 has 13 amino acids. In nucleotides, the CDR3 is TGTGCCACCTCCACAGGGACTAATTCACCCCTCCACTTT. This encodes CATSTGTNSPLHF.